The next 30 T cell receptor beta chains were all read from a single sample in a study of identical twins. Each CDR3 protein gets one entry after TCRdb re-called the 5' RACE reads with MiXCR. Here the sample spans about 1.7 million distinct CDR3 sequences, about 32% being singletons. The source material was cord blood. Every receptor here comes from a newborn girl in good health.

This clonotype was found a few times. The rearrangement uses TRBV20-1 and TRBJ1-2; D is ambiguous. The CDR3 sequence is 15 residues long. Trimming removed 0 bases at V and 0 bases at J, with 11 bases between. In germline, CDR1 is DFQATT, CDR2 SNEGSKA (reference sequence). The CDR3 sequence: CSARDRPQPNYGYTF. Here the CDR3 DNA reads TGCAGTGCTAGAGATCGGCCGCAGCCTAACTATGGCTACACCTTC.

The rearrangement links TRBV2 to TRBJ1-1; TRBD1 matches 11 bases. Germline CDR1 reads SNHLY; CDR2 reads FYNNEI. This CDR3 is built from 13 residues. The J segment lost 0 bases and the V segment lost 9 bases, leaving 0 bases of the junction unmatched. The CDR3 is CARGQGVNTEAFF. The CDR3 bases are TGTGCCAGGGGACAGGGGGTGAACACTGAAGCTTTCTTT.

This clonotype has more than one count but fewer than ten. The chain carries TRBV3-1 and TRBJ2-1, with D tentatively TRBD2 (5 bases). This CDR3 is 15 amino acids long. CDR1 and CDR2 (germline): LGHDT, YNNKEL (reference sequence). V gave up 0 bases and J gave up 10 bases, with 16 bases separating them. CDR3 DNA sequence: TGTGCCAGCAGCCAAGAGTTCTCTAGCCCGTACGAGCAGTTCTTC. This sequence encodes CASSQEFSSPYEQFF.

This clonotype was counted between two and nine times. The rearrangement joins TRBV12-3 or TRBV12-4 to TRBJ1-2; D is unresolved. V was shortened by 1 base and J by 1 base, with 10 bases between the two germline ends. The CDR3 totals 15 residues. The CDR3 spells CASSLGRRVNYGYTF. The CDR3 region has the DNA TGTGCCAGCAGTTTAGGCAGGCGAGTTAACTATGGCTACACCTTC.

With respect to this clonotype: A junction end diverges from the germline sequence, so it may reflect a read error. The V gene is TRBV6-6, the J gene TRBJ2-3, with a tentative D call TRBD2 (5 bases). In germline, CDR1 is MNHNY, CDR2 SVGAGI (reference sequence). The CDR3 has 17 amino acids. CDR3: CTSSYNRRARSTDTQYF. For the CDR3, the DNA is TGTACCAGCAGTTACAATCGGCGGGCACGTAGCACAGATACGCAGTATTTT.

This clonotype was recorded only once. A much larger clone differs by one base, so this may be a read error. CDR3 residues: CASSELAGAYGQYF. CDR3 sequence (DNA): TGTGCCAGCAGTGAACTAGCGGGAGCCTACGGGCAGTACTTC. This sequence joins TRBV2 and TRBJ2-4; 10 positions agree with TRBD2. The length of the CDR3 is 14 residues. J gave up 13 bases and V 2 bases, and 8 bases lay outside the gene matches. Germline CDR1 SNHLY, CDR2 FYNNEI.

This clonotype has a single count. The V gene is TRBV12-3 or TRBV12-4, the J gene TRBJ2-1, with D maybe TRBD2 (6 bases). The J call is in doubt because the DNA end fits TRBJ2-7 better. The CDR3 is 15 amino acids. The CDR3 is CASSLRLAFYNEQYF. For the CDR3, the DNA is TGTGCCAGCAGTTTGAGGCTAGCGTTCTACAATGAGCAGTACTTC.

The table lists this clonotype with a few counts. The rearrangement links TRBV7-6 to TRBJ1-2; D may be TRBD1 (6 bases). CDR1 and CDR2 from the germline V gene are SGHVS and FNYEAQ. V gave up 1 base and J gave up 0 bases, with 12 bases separating them. The CDR3 has 16 residues. The DNA for the CDR3 is TGTGCCAGCAGCTTAGGGGCCAGGACAGCTAACTATGGCTACACCTTC. Translated: CASSLGARTANYGYTF.

The chain recombines TRBV20-1 with TRBJ2-2; possible D gene TRBD2, 5 bases. The length of the CDR3 is 13 residues. Between the trimmed V and J ends, which lost 3 bases and 5 bases, there was a span of 10 bases. The germline gives CDR1 DFQATT, CDR2 SNEGSKA (reference sequence). CDR3 sequence reads: CSARRAGTGELFF. Here the CDR3 DNA reads TGCAGTGCTAGGAGGGCCGGAACCGGGGAGCTGTTTTTT.

This clonotype was recorded many times. The chain has TRBV12-3 or TRBV12-4 and TRBJ2-7, with no clear D. The CDR3 totals 12 residues. Trimming took 6 bases from V and 4 from J, leaving 10 bases between them. This CDR3 reads CASSRALYEQYF. In nucleotides, the CDR3 is TGTGCCAGCAGCCGAGCCCTTTACGAGCAGTACTTC.

About this clonotype: One end of the junction varies from germline; a read error may be responsible. V is TRBV12-3 or TRBV12-4 and J is TRBJ2-7; D is ambiguous. The length of the CDR3 is 12 residues. Here the CDR3 reads CAGSLAHYEQYF. The DNA of the CDR3 is TGTGCCGGCAGTTTAGCACACTACGAGCAGTACTTC.

A few counts support this clonotype. The rearrangement links TRBV9 to TRBJ2-4, with D perhaps TRBD2 (5 bases). Germline-derived CDR1 and CDR2 are SGDLS and YYNGEE. The CDR3 length is 16 residues. Trimming removed 0 bases at V and 1 base at J, with 11 bases between. The DNA for the CDR3 is TGTGCCAGCAGCGTAGCTCCGGGATCCGCCAAAAACATTCAGTACTTC. Its protein product is CASSVAPGSAKNIQYF.

The chain combines TRBV5-1 with TRBJ2-7; tentative D call: TRBD2 (5 bases). V was cut by 5 bases and J by 0 bases, with 15 bases left in between. The CDR3 covers 15 residues. CDR1 and CDR2 (germline): SGHRS, YFSETQ. The CDR3 sequence: CASRVASCSSYEQYF. In DNA, the CDR3 is TGCGCCAGCAGGGTGGCTAGCTGCTCCTCCTACGAGCAGTACTTC.

The chain uses TRBV20-1 and TRBJ2-3; TRBD2 agrees at 9 bases. The CDR3 totals 14 residues. V was clipped by 0 bases and J by 6 bases; unmatched bases: 4. Germline CDR1 and CDR2: DFQATT and SNEGSKA (reference sequence). The CDR3 sequence: CSARDGGRDDTQYF. DNA for the CDR3: TGCAGTGCTAGAGATGGCGGGAGGGACGATACGCAGTATTTT.

V usage is TRBV12-3 or TRBV12-4 and J usage is TRBJ2-7; TRBD1 might be the D (8 bases). Trimming took off 3 bases at V and 7 bases at J, with 16 bases between the two ends. This CDR3 region has 14 residues. CDR3 nucleotides: TGTGCCAGCAGTTTCAGCGGGACAGGAAATGAGCAGTACTTC. It yields the protein CASSFSGTGNEQYF.

This clonotype was counted only a few times. The chain is built from TRBV7-6 and TRBJ2-1, with D unclear. The germline gives CDR1 SGHVS, CDR2 FNYEAQ. Trimming removed 5 bases from V and 2 bases from J, with 13 bases in between. This CDR3 spans 15 amino acids. The CDR3 DNA reads as TGTGCCAGCAGCGTTACTGTCCGGGCCTACAATGAGCAGTTCTTC. Protein sequence: CASSVTVRAYNEQFF.

The chain uses TRBV3-1 and TRBJ2-5; 9 bases are shared with TRBD2. V was clipped by 7 bases and J by 3 bases; unmatched bases: 6. The CDR3 is made up of 14 amino acids. Germline CDR1 and CDR2: LGHDT and YNNKEL (reference sequence). The CDR3 DNA follows: TGTGCCAGCAACCCCCTAGCGGGGAAAGAGACCCAGTACTTC. Translated: CASNPLAGKETQYF.

V usage is TRBV5-1 and J usage is TRBJ1-1; D not resolved. The CDR3 extends over 13 amino acids. Germline lookup yields CDR1 SGHRS and CDR2 YFSETQ. V was cut by 5 bases and J by 3 bases, with 11 bases left in between. The CDR3 DNA reads as TGCGCCAGCAGATGGGAGAAAGACACTGAAGCTTTCTTT. Translation gives CASRWEKDTEAFF.

Comment on this clonotype: Mismatch with germline at one junction end may stem from a read error. V and J are TRBV7-2 and TRBJ2-5, with 7 bases fitting TRBD1. This CDR3 has 15 residues. CDR1 is SGHTA and CDR2 is FQGNSA in the germline V gene. The chain's CDR3 is CASSFSGTVKETQSF. Written as DNA, the CDR3 is TGTGCCAGCAGCTTCTCAGGGACAGTCAAAGAGACCCAGTCCTTC.

In its sample, this clonotype was seen a few times. The chain links TRBV30 to TRBJ2-4; D is tentatively TRBD1 or TRBD2 (5 bases each). CDR3 length: 14 amino acids. Germline assignment: CDR1 GTSNPN and CDR2 SVGIG (reference sequence). Trimming pared 2 bases from V and 8 bases from J, leaving 16 bases between. CDR3 region: CAWSRDLPKDIQYF. Here the CDR3 DNA reads TGTGCCTGGAGTAGGGACCTCCCAAAGGACATTCAGTACTTC.

This clonotype was recorded a few times. The gene calls are TRBV4-1 and TRBJ2-3; a possible D gene is TRBD1 (5 bases). Trimming took off 1 base at V and 8 bases at J, with 16 bases between the two ends. The CDR3 consists of 15 residues. CDR1 is MGHRA, CDR2 YSYEKL, per germline. The DNA of the CDR3 is TGCGCCAGCAGCCAAGTGGTTTTAGGGGCAGGTACGCAGTATTTT. Its translation: CASSQVVLGAGTQYF.

The CDR3 spells CASNTQGRRNQPQHF. The CDR3 DNA is TGTGCCAGCAATACACAGGGGAGGCGCAATCAGCCCCAGCATTTT. The chain recombines TRBV6-6 with TRBJ1-5; 7 bases map to TRBD1. Germline-derived CDR1 and CDR2 are MNHNY and SVGAGI (reference sequence). V lost 7 bases, J lost 2 bases, and 8 bases stayed unmatched. This CDR3 spans 15 amino acids.

The rearrangement joins TRBV7-9 to TRBJ2-1; tentative D call: TRBD2 (5 bases). CDR1 and CDR2 from the germline V gene are SEHNR and FQNEAQ (reference sequence). This CDR3 spans 14 amino acids. V gave up 3 bases and J gave up 8 bases, with 14 bases separating them. CDR3: CASSFLHGSDEQFF. CDR3 sequence (DNA): TGTGCCAGCAGCTTTCTCCATGGGAGCGATGAGCAGTTCTTC.

The chain combines TRBV2 with TRBJ2-1; TRBD2 matches 7 bases. The J call may be faulty, since TRBJ2-7 better matches the DNA end. Germline CDR1 and CDR2: SNHLY and FYNNEI. The CDR3 has 15 residues. The CDR3 DNA sequence: TGTGCCAGCGGCCCTAGCGGACTCTCCTACAATGAGCAGTACTTC. This gives the protein CASGPSGLSYNEQYF.

This clonotype was counted once. The rearrangement links TRBV20-1 to TRBJ2-6, with D tentatively TRBD1 (6 bases). The V and J ends lost 0 bases and 1 base respectively, with 19 bases between them. The CDR3 covers 19 residues. Germline-derived CDR1 and CDR2 are DFQATT and SNEGSKA (reference sequence). The CDR3 nucleotides read TGCAGTGCTAGAGATACGATTGGGCAGGGGCTTTCTGGGGCCAACGTCCTGACTTTC. This sequence encodes CSARDTIGQGLSGANVLTF.

This clonotype was found many times. This chain links TRBV9 with TRBJ1-2; D uncertain. CDR1 SGDLS and CDR2 YYNGEE come from the germline V gene. The V and J ends lost 0 bases and 4 bases respectively, with 7 bases between them. The CDR3 length is 13 residues. The CDR3 loop reads CASSVVERYGYTF. The CDR3 nucleotides read TGTGCCAGCAGCGTAGTCGAGCGCTATGGCTACACCTTC.

This clonotype was counted at least ten times. The rearrangement links TRBV15 to TRBJ2-3, with a tentative D call TRBD2 (5 bases). The CDR3 runs to 15 residues. Between the trimmed V and J ends, which lost 3 bases and 2 bases, there was a span of 12 bases. CDR1 LNHNV and CDR2 YYDKDF come from the germline V gene (reference sequence). CDR3 sequence reads: CATSSSGLTTDTQYF. The CDR3 DNA is TGTGCCACCAGCAGCTCCGGACTGACCACAGATACGCAGTATTTT.

This clonotype was detected only a few times. This rearrangement joins TRBV12-3 or TRBV12-4 to TRBJ1-1; D is ambiguous. The CDR3 sequence is 14 residues long. V gave up 7 bases and J gave up 0 bases, with 12 bases separating them. The CDR3, as DNA: TGTGCCAGCACCGGAGTCCTAATGAACACTGAAGCTTTCTTT. It yields the protein CASTGVLMNTEAFF.

The chain has TRBV20-1 and TRBJ2-3; 9 nucleotides agree with TRBD1. The V gene's germline CDR1 is DFQATT and CDR2 SNEGSKA (reference sequence). V lost 5 bases to trimming and J lost 8 bases; unmatched junction nucleotides: 11. CDR3 size: 14 residues. CDR3 region: CSAPPWDRASTQYF. The CDR3 DNA reads as TGCAGTGCTCCCCCCTGGGACAGGGCGAGTACGCAGTATTTT.

This clonotype was seen ten or more times. The chain is built from TRBV7-9 and TRBJ1-2; 7 bases line up with TRBD1. The CDR3 totals 14 residues. Germline CDR1 is SEHNR and CDR2 is FQNEAQ (reference sequence). V lost 2 bases and J lost 4; bases outside the gene matches: 4. DNA of the CDR3: TGTGCCAGCAGCTTAATACAGGGGCCCTATGGCTACACCTTC. It codes for CASSLIQGPYGYTF.